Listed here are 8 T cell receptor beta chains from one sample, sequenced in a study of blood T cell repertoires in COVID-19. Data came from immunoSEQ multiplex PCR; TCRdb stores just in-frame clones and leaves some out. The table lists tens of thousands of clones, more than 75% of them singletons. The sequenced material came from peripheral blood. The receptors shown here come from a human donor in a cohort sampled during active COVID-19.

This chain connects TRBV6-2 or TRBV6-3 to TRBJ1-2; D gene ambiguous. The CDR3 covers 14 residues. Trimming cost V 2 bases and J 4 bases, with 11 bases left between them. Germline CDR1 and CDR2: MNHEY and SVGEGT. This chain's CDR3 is CASSYPGFSYGYTF. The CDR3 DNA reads TGTGCCAGCAGTTACCCCGGGTTCAGCTATGGCTACACCTTC.

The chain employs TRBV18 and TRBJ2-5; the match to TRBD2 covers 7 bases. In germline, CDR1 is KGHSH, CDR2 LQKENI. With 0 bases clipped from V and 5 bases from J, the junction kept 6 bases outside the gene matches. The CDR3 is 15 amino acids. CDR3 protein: CASSPPTSEGETQYF. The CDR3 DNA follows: TGTGCCAGCTCACCACCAACTAGCGAGGGGGAGACCCAGTACTTC.

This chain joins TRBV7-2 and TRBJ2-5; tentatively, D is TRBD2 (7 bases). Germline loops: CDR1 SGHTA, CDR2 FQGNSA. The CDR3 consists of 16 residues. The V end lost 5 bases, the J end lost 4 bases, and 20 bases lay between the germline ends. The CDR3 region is CASSPHRRGAGETQYF. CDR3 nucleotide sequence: TGTGCCAGCAGCCCTCACCGACGGGGGGCCGGAGAGACCCAGTACTTC.

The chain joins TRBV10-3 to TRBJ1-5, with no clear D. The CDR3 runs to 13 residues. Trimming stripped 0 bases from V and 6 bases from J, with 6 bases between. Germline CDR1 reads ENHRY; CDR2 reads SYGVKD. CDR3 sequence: CAISESSGQPQHF. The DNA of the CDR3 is TGTGCCATCAGTGAGTCGAGCGGTCAGCCCCAGCATTTT.

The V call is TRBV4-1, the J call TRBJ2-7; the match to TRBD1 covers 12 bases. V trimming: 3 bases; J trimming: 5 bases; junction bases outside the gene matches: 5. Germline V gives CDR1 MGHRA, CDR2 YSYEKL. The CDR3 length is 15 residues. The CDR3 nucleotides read TGCGCCAGCAGCCAGGGACAGGGGGCCCCGAACGAGCAGTACTTC. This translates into CASSQGQGAPNEQYF.

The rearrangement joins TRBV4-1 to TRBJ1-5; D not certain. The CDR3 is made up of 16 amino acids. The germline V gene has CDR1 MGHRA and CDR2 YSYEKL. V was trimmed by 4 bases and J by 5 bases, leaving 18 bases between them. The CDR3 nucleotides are TGCGCCAGCAGCCTTAGAGGGTCCCTGGTGGATCAGCCCCAGCATTTT. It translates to CASSLRGSLVDQPQHF.

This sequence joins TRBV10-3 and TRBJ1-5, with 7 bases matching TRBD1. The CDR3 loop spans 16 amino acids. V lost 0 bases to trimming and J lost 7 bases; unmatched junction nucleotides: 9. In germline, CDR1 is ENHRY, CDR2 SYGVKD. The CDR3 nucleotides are TGTGCCATCAGTGAGTCGGGCAGGGGGGAAAAACAGCCCCAGCATTTT. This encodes CAISESGRGEKQPQHF.

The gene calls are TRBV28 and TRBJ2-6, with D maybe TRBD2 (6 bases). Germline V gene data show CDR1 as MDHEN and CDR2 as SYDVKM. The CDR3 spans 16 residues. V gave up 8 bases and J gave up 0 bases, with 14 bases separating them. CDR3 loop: CASGGTAYSGANVLTF. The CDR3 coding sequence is TGTGCCAGCGGAGGGACCGCATACTCTGGGGCCAACGTCCTGACTTTC. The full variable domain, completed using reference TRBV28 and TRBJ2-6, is DVKVTQSSRYLVKRTGEKVFLECVQDMDHENMFWYRQDPGLGLRLIYFSYDVKMKEKGDIPEGYSVSREKKERFSLILESASTNQTSMYLCASGGTAYSGANVLTFGAGSRLTVL.